These 3 T cell receptor beta chains were all obtained from the same sample, sequenced in a study of cytomegalovirus exposure and HLA in healthy donors. PCR involved 60 Vbeta and 13 Jbeta primers. Libraries were prepared by immunoSEQ multiplex PCR; TCRdb keeps only in-frame clonotypes and omits some of them. The data contain around 100,000 clones, over 75% of them singletons. Sequencing was carried out using PBMCs. The receptors were sampled from a man aged 35 to 55 in good health and CMV-seropositive.

This sequence joins TRBV4-1 and TRBJ1-2; 7 bases fit TRBD1. CDR3 size: 16 residues. CDR1 is MGHRA, CDR2 YSYEKL, per germline. Germline trimming cut 4 bases from V and 6 bases from J; bases unmatched to any gene: 14. The CDR3 is CASSRPSGGQKDGYTF. For the CDR3, the DNA is TGCGCCAGCAGCCGCCCCAGTGGGGGACAGAAAGATGGCTACACCTTC.

Note on this clone: In the same sample, other DNA sequences code for this CDR3. This sequence joins TRBV5-1 and TRBJ2-1; D gene ambiguous. This CDR3 is 12 amino acids long. Trimming shortened V by 0 bases and J by 6 bases, and 4 bases separated the two germline ends. Germline assignment: CDR1 SGHRS and CDR2 YFSETQ. The CDR3 protein is CASSLVLNEQFF. CDR3 coding DNA: TGCGCCAGCAGCTTGGTACTCAATGAGCAGTTCTTC.

This clone occurred a few times. This chain connects TRBV5-1 to TRBJ2-6, with D tentatively TRBD2 (5 bases). Looked up from germline, CDR1 is SGHRS and CDR2 is YFSETQ. This CDR3 is 15 amino acids long. The V and J ends lost 0 bases and 4 bases respectively, with 8 bases between them. In DNA, the CDR3 is TGCGCCAGCAGCTTGGGGCCGGGAGGGGCCAACGTCCTGACTTTC. It is translated as CASSLGPGGANVLTF.